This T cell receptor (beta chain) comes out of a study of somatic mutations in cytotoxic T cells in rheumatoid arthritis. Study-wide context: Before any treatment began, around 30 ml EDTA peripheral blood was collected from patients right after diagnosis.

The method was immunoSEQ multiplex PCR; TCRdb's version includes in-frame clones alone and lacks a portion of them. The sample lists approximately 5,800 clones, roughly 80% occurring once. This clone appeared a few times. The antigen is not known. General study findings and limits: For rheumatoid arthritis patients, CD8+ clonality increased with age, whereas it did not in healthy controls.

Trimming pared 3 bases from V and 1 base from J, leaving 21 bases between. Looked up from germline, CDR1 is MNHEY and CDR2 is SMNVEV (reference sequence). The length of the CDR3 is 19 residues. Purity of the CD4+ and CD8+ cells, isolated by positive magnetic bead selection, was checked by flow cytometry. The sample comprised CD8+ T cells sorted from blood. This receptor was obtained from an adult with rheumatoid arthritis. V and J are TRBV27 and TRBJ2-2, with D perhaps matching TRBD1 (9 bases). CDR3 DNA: TGTGCCAGCAGTTTCCTGGGACAGGGAAGCGGGGGGAACACCGGGGAGCTGTTTTTT. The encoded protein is CASSFLGQGSGGNTGELFF.